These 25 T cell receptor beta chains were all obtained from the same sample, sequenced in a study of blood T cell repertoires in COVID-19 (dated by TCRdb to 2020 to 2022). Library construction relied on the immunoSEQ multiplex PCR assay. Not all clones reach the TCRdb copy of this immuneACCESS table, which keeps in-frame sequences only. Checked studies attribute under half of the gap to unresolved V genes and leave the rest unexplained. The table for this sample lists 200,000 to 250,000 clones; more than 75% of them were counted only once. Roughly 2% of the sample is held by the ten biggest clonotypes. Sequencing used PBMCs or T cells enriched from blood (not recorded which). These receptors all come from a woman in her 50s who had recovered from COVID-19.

CDR3 in amino acids: CASSETSGGSYNEQFF. CDR3 sequence (DNA): TGTGCCAGCAGCGAGACCTCGGGGGGGTCATACAATGAGCAGTTCTTC. The rearrangement links TRBV9 to TRBJ2-1; 8 nucleotides agree with TRBD2. After removal of 3 bases from V and 4 bases from J, the junction contained 9 bases not matched to a gene. There are 16 residues in the CDR3. CDR1 is SGDLS, CDR2 YYNGEE, per germline.

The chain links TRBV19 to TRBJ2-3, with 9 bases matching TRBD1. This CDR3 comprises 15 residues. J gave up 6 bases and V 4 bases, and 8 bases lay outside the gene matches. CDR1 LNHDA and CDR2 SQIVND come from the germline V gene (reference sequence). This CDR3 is CASSRNQDRGDTQYF. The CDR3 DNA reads TGTGCCAGTAGTAGGAACCAGGACAGGGGTGATACGCAGTATTTT.

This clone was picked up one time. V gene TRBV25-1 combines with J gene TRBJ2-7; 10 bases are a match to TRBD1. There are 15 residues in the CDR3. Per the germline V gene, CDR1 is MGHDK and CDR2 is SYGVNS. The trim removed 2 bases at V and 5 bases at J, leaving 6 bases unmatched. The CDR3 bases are TGTGCCAGCAGTGAACCGGGACAGGGGATCCACGAGCAGTACTTC. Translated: CASSEPGQGIHEQYF.

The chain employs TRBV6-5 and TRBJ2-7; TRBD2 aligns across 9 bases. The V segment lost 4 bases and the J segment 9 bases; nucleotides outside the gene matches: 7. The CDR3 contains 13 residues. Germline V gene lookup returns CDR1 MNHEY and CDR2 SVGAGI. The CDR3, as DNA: TGTGCCAGCAGTTTAAGCGGGGGGAGGGGGCAGTACTTC. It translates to CASSLSGGRGQYF.

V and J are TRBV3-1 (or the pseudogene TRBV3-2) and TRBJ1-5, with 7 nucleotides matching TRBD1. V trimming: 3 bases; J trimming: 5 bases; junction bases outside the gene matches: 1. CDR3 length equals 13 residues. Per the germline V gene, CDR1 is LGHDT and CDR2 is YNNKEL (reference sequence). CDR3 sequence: CASSHQGDQPQHF. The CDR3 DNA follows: TGTGCCAGCAGCCACCAGGGGGATCAGCCCCAGCATTTT.

CDR3 loop: CAWRRDLGQFF. CDR3 nucleotide sequence: TGTGCCTGGAGAAGAGACCTAGGGCAGTTCTTC. This sequence joins TRBV30 and TRBJ2-1; D unclear. The CDR3 is 11 residues long. V was clipped by 3 bases and J by 12 bases, with 12 bases between them. Germline V gene data show CDR1 as GTSNPN and CDR2 as SVGIG (reference sequence).

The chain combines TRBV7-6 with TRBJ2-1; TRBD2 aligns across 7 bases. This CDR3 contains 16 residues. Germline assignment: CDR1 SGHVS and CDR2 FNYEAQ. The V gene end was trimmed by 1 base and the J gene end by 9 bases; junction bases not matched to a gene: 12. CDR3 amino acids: CASSLGGGRYFSEQFF. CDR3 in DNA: TGTGCCAGCAGCTTAGGGGGGGGACGGTACTTCTCTGAGCAGTTCTTC.

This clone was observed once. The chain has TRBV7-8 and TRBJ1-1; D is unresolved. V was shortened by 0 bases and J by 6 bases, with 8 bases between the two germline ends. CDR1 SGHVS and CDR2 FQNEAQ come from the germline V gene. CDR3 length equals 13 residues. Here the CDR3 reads CASSLALTAEAFF. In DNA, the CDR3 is TGTGCCAGCAGCTTAGCGCTAACGGCTGAAGCTTTCTTT.

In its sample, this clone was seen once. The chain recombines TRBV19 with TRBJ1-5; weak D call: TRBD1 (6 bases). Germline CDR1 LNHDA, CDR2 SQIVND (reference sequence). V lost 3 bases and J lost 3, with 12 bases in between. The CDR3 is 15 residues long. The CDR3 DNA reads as TGTGCCAGTAGTATGGGCAGGGGCTACAATCAGCCCCAGCATTTT. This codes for CASSMGRGYNQPQHF.

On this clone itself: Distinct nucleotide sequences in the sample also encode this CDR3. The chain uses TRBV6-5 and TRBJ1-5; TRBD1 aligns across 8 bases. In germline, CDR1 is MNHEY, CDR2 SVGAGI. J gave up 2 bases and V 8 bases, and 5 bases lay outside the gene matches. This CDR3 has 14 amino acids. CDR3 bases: TGTGCCAGCTCCAGGGGGCATGGCAATCAGCCCCAGCATTTT. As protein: CASSRGHGNQPQHF.

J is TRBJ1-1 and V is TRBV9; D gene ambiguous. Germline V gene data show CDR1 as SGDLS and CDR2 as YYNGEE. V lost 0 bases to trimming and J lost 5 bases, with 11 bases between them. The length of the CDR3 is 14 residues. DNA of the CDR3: TGTGCCAGCAGCGTAGTAAAGGGAGGGACTGAAGCTTTCTTT. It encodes CASSVVKGGTEAFF.

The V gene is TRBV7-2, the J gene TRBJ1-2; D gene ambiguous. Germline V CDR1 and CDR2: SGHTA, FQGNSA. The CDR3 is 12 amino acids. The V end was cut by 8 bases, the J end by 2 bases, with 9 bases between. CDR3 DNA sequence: TGTGCCAGCCTGTGGGAGAACTATGGCTACACCTTC. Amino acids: CASLWENYGYTF. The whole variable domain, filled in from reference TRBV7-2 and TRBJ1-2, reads GAGVSQSPSNKVTEKGKDVELRCDPISGHTALYWYRQSLGQGLEFLIYFQGNSAPDKSGLPSDRFSAERTGGSVSTLTIQRTQQEDSAVYLCASLWENYGYTFGSGTRLTVV.

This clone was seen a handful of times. CDR3 sequence reads: CASQQSGAYEQYF. DNA for the CDR3: TGTGCCAGCCAACAGAGCGGGGCATACGAGCAGTACTTC. The chain carries TRBV7-2 and TRBJ2-7; 7 positions agree with TRBD2. Germline CDR1 and CDR2: SGHTA and FQGNSA. The CDR3 totals 13 residues. The V segment lost 8 bases and the J segment 4 bases; nucleotides outside the gene matches: 8. Based on the CDR3 plus reference TRBV7-2 and TRBJ2-7, the full variable domain is GAGVSQSPSNKVTEKGKDVELRCDPISGHTALYWYRQSLGQGLEFLIYFQGNSAPDKSGLPSDRFSAERTGGSVSTLTIQRTQQEDSAVYLCASQQSGAYEQYFGPGTRLTVT.

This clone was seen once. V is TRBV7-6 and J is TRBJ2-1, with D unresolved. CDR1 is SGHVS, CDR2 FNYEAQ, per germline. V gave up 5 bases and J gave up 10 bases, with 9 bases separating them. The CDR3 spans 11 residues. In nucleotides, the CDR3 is TGTGCCAGCAGCGATGTGGGCGAGCAGTTCTTC. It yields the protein CASSDVGEQFF.

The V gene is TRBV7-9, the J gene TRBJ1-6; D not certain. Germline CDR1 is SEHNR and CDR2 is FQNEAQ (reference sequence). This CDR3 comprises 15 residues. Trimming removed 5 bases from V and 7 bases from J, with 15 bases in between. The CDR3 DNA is TGTGCCAGCAGCCGGACGCCCACGGGGAATTCACCCCTCCACTTT. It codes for CASSRTPTGNSPLHF.

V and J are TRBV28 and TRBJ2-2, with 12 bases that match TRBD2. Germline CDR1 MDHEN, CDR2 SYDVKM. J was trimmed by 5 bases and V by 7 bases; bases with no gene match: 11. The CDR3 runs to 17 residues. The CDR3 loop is CASTLRLAGGRTGELFF. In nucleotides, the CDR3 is TGTGCCAGCACCCTCCGGCTAGCGGGAGGGCGAACCGGGGAGCTGTTTTTT.

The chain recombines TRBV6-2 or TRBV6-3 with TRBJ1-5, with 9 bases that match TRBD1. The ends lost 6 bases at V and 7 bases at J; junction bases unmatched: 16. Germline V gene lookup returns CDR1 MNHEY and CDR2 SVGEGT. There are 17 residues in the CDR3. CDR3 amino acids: CASSTLRGTGLGQPQHF. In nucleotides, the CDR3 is TGTGCCAGCAGCACCTTACGTGGGACAGGGCTGGGACAGCCCCAGCATTTT.

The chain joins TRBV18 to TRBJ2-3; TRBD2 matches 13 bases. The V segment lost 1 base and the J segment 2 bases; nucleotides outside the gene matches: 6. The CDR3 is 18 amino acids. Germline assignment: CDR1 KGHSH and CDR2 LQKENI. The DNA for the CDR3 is TGTGCCAGCTCACCACAAAGGACTAGCGGGAGCTTCACAGATACGCAGTATTTT. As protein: CASSPQRTSGSFTDTQYF.

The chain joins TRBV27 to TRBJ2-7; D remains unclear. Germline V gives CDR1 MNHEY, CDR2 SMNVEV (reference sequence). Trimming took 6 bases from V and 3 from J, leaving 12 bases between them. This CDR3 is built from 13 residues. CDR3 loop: CASRSLVVYEQYF. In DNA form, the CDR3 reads TGTGCCAGCAGATCCCTAGTGGTCTACGAGCAGTACTTC.

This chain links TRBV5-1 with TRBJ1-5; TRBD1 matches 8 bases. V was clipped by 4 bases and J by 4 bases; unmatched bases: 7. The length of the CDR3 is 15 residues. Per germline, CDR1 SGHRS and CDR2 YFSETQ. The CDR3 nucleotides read TGCGCCAGCAGCGACAGGGGAGAGAGAAATCAGCCCCAGCATTTT. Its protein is CASSDRGERNQPQHF.

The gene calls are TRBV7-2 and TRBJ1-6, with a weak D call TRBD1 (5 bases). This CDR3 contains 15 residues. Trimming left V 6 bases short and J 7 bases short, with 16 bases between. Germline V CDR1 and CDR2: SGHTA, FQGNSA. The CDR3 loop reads CASRENRGSNSPLHF. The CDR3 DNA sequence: TGTGCCAGCAGGGAAAACCGGGGGTCAAATTCACCCCTCCACTTT.

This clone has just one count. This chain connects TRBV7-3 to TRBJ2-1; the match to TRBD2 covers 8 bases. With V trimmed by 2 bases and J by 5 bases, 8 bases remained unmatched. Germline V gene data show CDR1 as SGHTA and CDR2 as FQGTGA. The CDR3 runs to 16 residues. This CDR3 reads CASSLFAGGINNEQFF. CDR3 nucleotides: TGTGCCAGCAGCTTATTTGCGGGAGGTATTAACAATGAGCAGTTCTTC.

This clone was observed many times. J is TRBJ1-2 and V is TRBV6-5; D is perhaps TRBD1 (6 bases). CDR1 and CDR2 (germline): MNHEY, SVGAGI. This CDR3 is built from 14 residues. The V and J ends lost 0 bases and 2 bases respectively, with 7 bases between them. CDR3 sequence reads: CASSYSTGNYGYTF. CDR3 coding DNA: TGTGCCAGCAGTTACTCGACAGGAAACTATGGCTACACCTTC.

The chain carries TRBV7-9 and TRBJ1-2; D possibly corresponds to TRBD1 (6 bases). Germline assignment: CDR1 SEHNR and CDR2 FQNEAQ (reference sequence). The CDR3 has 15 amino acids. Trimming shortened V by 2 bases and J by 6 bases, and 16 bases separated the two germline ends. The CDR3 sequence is CASSLPGGPGDGYTF. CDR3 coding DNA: TGTGCCAGCAGCTTACCCGGGGGGCCAGGAGATGGCTACACCTTC.

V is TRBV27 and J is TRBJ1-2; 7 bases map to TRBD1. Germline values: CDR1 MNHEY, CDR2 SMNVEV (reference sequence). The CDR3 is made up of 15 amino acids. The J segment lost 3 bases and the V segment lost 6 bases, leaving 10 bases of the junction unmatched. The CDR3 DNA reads TGTGCCAGCAGGAGAGACAGGGCCGGAGACTATGGCTACACCTTC. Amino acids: CASRRDRAGDYGYTF.